Listed below are T cell receptor beta chains from one sample, sequenced in a study of blood T cell repertoires in COVID-19. Sequencing used immunoSEQ multiplex PCR; TCRdb keeps in-frame clones, though not all of them. Of roughly 420,000 clones listed, approximately 90% were seen once; the top ten hold more than 0.85%. The sequencing sample was made of PBMCs or T cells enriched from blood (not recorded which). Source of these receptors: a woman aged 25 to 39 with acute COVID-19. CDR3s include the opening cysteine and the closing phenylalanine or tryptophan. Clone size is stated in some rows and not others, as once, few, many or a class when expanded.

>TRBV5-1|TRBJ1-1|NA
CASSFRTGLEAFF
>TRBV27|TRBJ2-3|NA
CASSLSQGSGARTDTQYF
>TRBV6-5|TRBJ1-1|NA
CASFDRWSEAFF
>TRBV10-3|TRBJ2-7|NA
CAISESRSYEQYF
>TRBV19|TRBJ1-1|NA
CASSIEGSPIEAFF
>TRBV12-3/TRBV12-4|TRBJ1-1|NA
CASREDREAFF
>TRBV10-2|TRBJ2-7|NA
CASSVTGGIEQYF
>TRBV6-5|TRBJ2-7|few
CASRIRSSAPYEQYF
>TRBV29-1|TRBJ1-5|NA
CSVIQGTSNQPQHF
>TRBV10-3|TRBJ1-5|NA
CAISSSLGQNSNQPQHF
>TRBV3-1/TRBV3-2|TRBJ1-1|NA
CASSQARAPMNTEAFF